This TCR beta chain was documented in a study of OX40 agonist ivuxolimab in advanced cancers. Germline lookup yields CDR1 PRHDT and CDR2 FYEKMQ (reference sequence). V lost 1 base, J lost 0 bases, and 0 bases stayed unmatched. The CDR3 extends over 14 amino acids. Produced via immunoSEQ multiplex PCR; TCRdb's table is partial and in-frame only. The table shows about 45,000 clones, with approximately 91% occurring only once. The sample in question was CD4+ or CD8+ T cells sorted from blood, obtained in a trial of the OX40 agonist ivuxolimab. J is TRBJ2-7 and V is TRBV13; 7 bases match TRBD2. The receptor was derived from an adult with an advanced solid tumor such as melanoma, head and neck, liver or kidney cancer. In DNA form, the CDR3 reads TGTGCCAGCAGCTTAGCGGGAGGCTCCTACGAGCAGTACTTC. Translating it yields CASSLAGGSYEQYF. The whole variable domain, remainder taken from reference TRBV13 and TRBJ2-7, is AAGVIQSPRHLIKEKRETATLKCYPIPRHDTVYWYQQGPGQDPQFLISFYEKMQSDKGSIPDRFSAQQFSDYHSELNMSSLELGDSALYFCASSLAGGSYEQYFGPGTRLTVT.